This TCR beta chain originates from a study of tumor and adjacent non-tumor tissue in lung cancer. In the case of this clonotype: As yet, its antigen is unknown.

General study points: Shorter survival was associated with higher TCR diversity in tumors.

This sample's RNA came from whole unsorted tissue. A modified ARM-PCR protocol with three rounds of nested PCR amplified TCRbeta. TCRdb passed the multiplex PCR reads through MiXCR, listing each CDR3 protein once. The sample shows approximately 100,000 distinct CDR3 sequences, approximately 82% of them seen only once. The CDR3 extends over 15 amino acids. In germline, CDR1 is SGHNT, CDR2 YENEEA. The V and J ends lost 6 bases and 0 bases respectively, with 14 bases between them. The chain recombines TRBV11-3 with TRBJ1-1; D gene unclear. The sequenced sample was lung tumor tissue. The clonotype comes from a woman aged 55-69 years with non-small cell lung cancer. Here the CDR3 reads CASRSTWMVNTEAFF. The DNA for the CDR3 is TGTGCCAGCAGATCAACTTGGATGGTGAACACTGAAGCTTTCTTT.